Included here is one TCR beta chain sequence, with context. Its cognate antigen is unknown. Donors were nominally healthy when sampled, though unrecorded immune exposures were likely. This specimen belongs to a study of cytomegalovirus exposure and HLA in healthy donors. The PCR used 60 Vbeta and 13 Jbeta primers. Profiled with immunoSEQ multiplex PCR; TCRdb holds only in-frame clones, not every one. This repertoire shows under 110,000 clones, roughly four fifths found once; its top ten account for about 1.6%. Study-wide results and caveats: Most TCR beta V segments were productive about 87% or about 30% of the time in an earlier analysis.

The TCR was taken from a man aged 50-59 years in good health and CMV-seronegative. The sequencing input was PBMCs.

CDR3 DNA: TGTGCCAGCAGCTTGATGGGGGGTGAAGATACGCAGTATTTT. Protein: CASSLMGGEDTQYF. V is TRBV7-2 and J is TRBJ2-3; a weak D match, TRBD2 (6 bases). Germline loops: CDR1 SGHTA, CDR2 FQGNSA. The germline V and J ends were trimmed by 3 bases and 5 bases, with 12 bases remaining between them. This CDR3 is 14 amino acids long.